This entry lists 28 T cell receptor beta chains sequenced from one sample in a study of cytomegalovirus exposure and HLA in healthy donors. PCR employed 60 Vbeta and 13 Jbeta primers. The protocol was immunoSEQ multiplex PCR, while the TCRdb copy is restricted to in-frame clones and leaves out a portion. The data show more than 150,000 clones, with over 70% seen just once and just over 2% held by the top ten. The sequenced sample consisted of PBMCs. Every receptor here comes from a woman aged 18-29 years in good health and CMV-seropositive.

The chain is built from TRBV7-8 and TRBJ2-7, with 9 bases lining up with TRBD1. Trimming took 0 bases from V and 2 from J; bases not matched to a gene: 2. The CDR3 runs to 15 residues. CDR1 and CDR2 (germline): SGHVS, FQNEAQ. The CDR3 protein is CASSLATGGPYEQYV. For the CDR3, the DNA is TGTGCCAGCAGCTTAGCGACAGGGGGACCCTACGAGCAGTACGTC.

The chain employs TRBV4-3 and TRBJ1-2, with D possibly matching TRBD1 (5 bases). The V end was cut by 1 base, the J end by 4 bases, with 13 bases between. Germline CDR1 is LGHNA and CDR2 is YSLEER. This CDR3 is 15 amino acids long. CDR3 residues: CASSQGREVFYGYTF. The CDR3 coding sequence is TGCGCCAGCAGCCAAGGCAGGGAAGTGTTCTATGGCTACACCTTC.

This clone occurred once. The V and J genes are TRBV10-3 and TRBJ1-4; weak D call: TRBD1 (5 bases). The V and J ends lost 7 bases and 12 bases respectively, with 12 bases between them. CDR1 is ENHRY, CDR2 SYGVKD, per germline. This CDR3 is built from 11 residues. CDR3 in amino acids: CAIKGEGELFF. The DNA for the CDR3 is TGTGCCATCAAAGGGGAGGGAGAACTGTTTTTT.

J is TRBJ2-5 and V is TRBV4-1; TRBD1 matches at 9 bases. CDR3 length: 15 residues. V dropped 2 bases and J dropped 2; count of bases not matched to a gene: 3. Germline-derived CDR1 and CDR2 are MGHRA and YSYEKL. CDR3 nucleotides: TGCGCCAGCAGCCAATTCGGACAGGGGCAAGAGACCCAGTACTTC. Translation gives CASSQFGQGQETQYF.

The gene calls are TRBV27 and TRBJ2-1, with unresolved D. Trimming cost V 6 bases and J 6 bases, with 12 bases left between them. The germline CDR1 and CDR2 sequences are MNHEY and SMNVEV (reference sequence). The CDR3 has 13 amino acids. DNA for the CDR3: TGTGCCAGCAGCCTGGGCTTCCTCAATGAGCAGTTCTTC. This codes for CASSLGFLNEQFF.

This CDR3 reads CASSLGPGAQETQYF. The DNA for the CDR3 is TGTGCCAGCAGCTTAGGGCCAGGGGCCCAGGAGACCCAGTACTTC. The V and J genes are TRBV7-6 and TRBJ2-5; D perhaps matches TRBD1 (6 bases). The germline V gene encodes CDR1 SGHVS and CDR2 FNYEAQ. V was pared by 1 base and J by 5 bases, with 14 bases between. The CDR3 runs 15 residues.

The chain employs TRBV6-5 and TRBJ2-5; 9 nucleotides line up with TRBD1. V shed 0 bases and J 5 bases; nucleotides not matched to a gene: 4. Germline V gene sequence: CDR1 MNHEY, CDR2 SVGAGI. CDR3 length equals 15 residues. The chain's CDR3 is CASSYSWDRAETQYF. For the CDR3, the DNA is TGTGCCAGCAGTTACTCGTGGGACAGGGCCGAGACCCAGTACTTC.

The chain links TRBV11-2 to TRBJ1-2; 10 nucleotides match TRBD1. The J segment lost 4 bases and the V segment lost 5 bases, leaving 10 bases of the junction unmatched. The germline gives CDR1 SGHAT, CDR2 FQNNGV. The CDR3 consists of 16 residues. CDR3 DNA sequence: TGTGCCAGCAGCCGTTCCGGGACAGGGGTTAGCTATGGCTACACCTTC. Encoded protein: CASSRSGTGVSYGYTF.

This clone was seen only once. This chain links TRBV13 with TRBJ2-7; the match to TRBD1 covers 9 bases. The germline V gene has CDR1 PRHDT and CDR2 FYEKMQ (reference sequence). V trimming: 2 bases; J trimming: 2 bases; junction bases outside the gene matches: 4. The CDR3 consists of 15 residues. The CDR3 DNA is TGTGCCAGCAGCTTAACTGGGACAGGGACCTACGAGCAGTACTTC. Its translation: CASSLTGTGTYEQYF.

The chain carries TRBV19 and TRBJ1-5; D unclear. The CDR3 contains 15 residues. V was shortened by 4 bases and J by 0 bases, with 10 bases between the two germline ends. CDR1 is LNHDA, CDR2 SQIVND, per germline (reference sequence). DNA of the CDR3: TGTGCCAGTAGTACCACTACATATAGCAATCAGCCCCAGCATTTT. It encodes CASSTTTYSNQPQHF.

The chain employs TRBV2 and TRBJ2-3; no definite D call. CDR1 and CDR2 from the germline V gene are SNHLY and FYNNEI. Trimming removed 1 base from V and 6 bases from J, with 5 bases in between. The CDR3 sequence is 12 residues long. This CDR3 is CASSEGHDTQYF. The CDR3 DNA sequence: TGTGCCAGCAGTGAAGGACACGATACGCAGTATTTT.

This clone appeared a few times. The chain combines TRBV7-2 with TRBJ2-1; TRBD1 matches 8 bases. Germline V gene lookup returns CDR1 SGHTA and CDR2 FQGNSA. Trimming at V came to 1 base and at J to 3 bases, leaving 5 bases not matched to a gene. The CDR3 is 16 amino acids. CDR3 sequence: CASSLETGARYNEQFF. The CDR3 DNA reads TGTGCCAGCAGCTTAGAGACAGGGGCTCGCTACAATGAGCAGTTCTTC.

This rearrangement joins TRBV7-9 to TRBJ2-5; TRBD2 matches at 8 bases. V lost 5 bases and J lost 2; bases outside the gene matches: 7. Germline-derived CDR1 and CDR2 are SEHNR and FQNEAQ (reference sequence). The CDR3 runs 15 residues. The CDR3 DNA follows: TGTGCCAGCAGCCCGGCCAGCGGGGGACAAGAGACCCAGTACTTC. It is translated as CASSPASGGQETQYF.

The chain has TRBV7-2 and TRBJ1-1; the D is unclear. The ends were cut back, 1 base at V and 4 bases at J, with 13 bases in the middle. There are 15 residues in the CDR3. Germline values: CDR1 SGHTA, CDR2 FQGNSA. CDR3 nucleotide sequence: TGTGCCAGCAGCTTAGGCTCCAGAACCAGCACTGAAGCTTTCTTT. This sequence encodes CASSLGSRTSTEAFF.

In this sample, this clone turned up a few times. The rearrangement joins TRBV6-5 to TRBJ2-2; a weak D match, TRBD1 (5 bases). CDR3 length equals 13 residues. Looked up from germline, CDR1 is MNHEY and CDR2 is SVGAGI. V lost 7 bases and J lost 2, with 8 bases in between. DNA for the CDR3: TGTGCCAGCAAAGACAGCAACACCGGGGAGCTGTTTTTT. This translates into CASKDSNTGELFF.

V and J are TRBV5-1 and TRBJ2-1; 10 nucleotides match TRBD1. Germline CDR1 reads SGHRS; CDR2 reads YFSETQ. CDR3 length: 15 amino acids. J gave up 2 bases and V 4 bases, and 3 bases lay outside the gene matches. The CDR3 sequence is CASSMGQGPYNEQFF. The DNA for the CDR3 is TGCGCCAGCAGCATGGGACAGGGGCCCTACAATGAGCAGTTCTTC.

This sequence joins TRBV10-2 and TRBJ2-3; 11 nucleotides match TRBD1. Losses at the gene ends were 7 bases for V and 5 bases for J; bases not matched to a gene: 2. The CDR3 extends over 13 amino acids. Germline V gives CDR1 WSHSY, CDR2 SAAADI. The CDR3 reads CASKDRGQDTQYF. The CDR3 nucleotides read TGCGCCAGCAAGGACAGGGGGCAAGATACGCAGTATTTT.

The chain carries TRBV4-3 and TRBJ1-2, with D possibly TRBD1 on 6 matching bases. V gave up 0 bases and J gave up 8 bases, with 16 bases separating them. The CDR3 has 15 residues. The V gene's germline CDR1 is LGHNA and CDR2 YSLEER. The CDR3 DNA is TGCGCCAGCAGCCAAGATGTGGGGGACATTTACGGCTACACCTTC. Protein sequence: CASSQDVGDIYGYTF.

DNA of the CDR3: TGTGCCGCGGAGGGAAAAGGGGACACTGAAGCTTTCTTT. This codes for CAAEGKGDTEAFF. This sequence joins TRBV6-5 and TRBJ1-1; TRBD1 might be the D (5 bases). Germline V gene sequence: CDR1 MNHEY, CDR2 SVGAGI. The CDR3 totals 13 residues. V gave up 11 bases and J gave up 3 bases, with 16 bases separating them.

The genes are TRBV7-9 and TRBJ2-1, with a weak D call TRBD2 (5 bases). The germline V and J ends were trimmed by 8 bases and 6 bases, with 14 bases remaining between them. The CDR3 runs 13 residues. CDR1 SEHNR and CDR2 FQNEAQ come from the germline V gene (reference sequence). The CDR3 DNA reads as TGTGCCAGCGACATGGACTGGGGCAATGAGCAGTTCTTC. Translation gives CASDMDWGNEQFF.

J is TRBJ2-7 and V is TRBV4-3; D might be TRBD1 (5 bases). Germline assignment: CDR1 LGHNA and CDR2 YSLEER. The CDR3 contains 15 residues. Trimming took off 1 base at V and 0 bases at J, with 10 bases between the two ends. For the CDR3, the DNA is TGCGCCAGCAGCCAAGGACAGCCGAACTCCTACGAGCAGTACGTC. Amino acid sequence: CASSQGQPNSYEQYV.

By frequency in the sample, this clone is medium-sized (0.01 to 0.1%). The chain joins TRBV4-2 to TRBJ1-6, with 8 bases identical to TRBD1. J gave up 6 bases and V 0 bases, and 4 bases lay outside the gene matches. Germline CDR1 reads LGHNA; CDR2 reads YNFKEQ. The CDR3 covers 16 residues. The CDR3 bases are TGTGCCAGCAGCCAAGATGAGGGGACAGGTAATTCACCCCTCCACTTT. It yields the protein CASSQDEGTGNSPLHF.

The rearrangement uses TRBV7-6 and TRBJ2-1, with TRBD2 matching over 9 bases. V was clipped by 1 base and J by 5 bases; unmatched bases: 6. Germline CDR1 SGHVS, CDR2 FNYEAQ. The CDR3 extends over 16 amino acids. The CDR3 DNA follows: TGTGCCAGCAGCTTAGTAGGAGCGGGGGGTAACAATGAGCAGTTCTTC. Translated, it gives CASSLVGAGGNNEQFF.

The chain carries TRBV7-9 and TRBJ2-7; 10 bases align to TRBD1. Trimming took 7 bases from V and 2 from J; bases not matched to a gene: 8. The length of the CDR3 is 15 residues. Looked up from germline, CDR1 is SEHNR and CDR2 is FQNEAQ (reference sequence). The CDR3 nucleotides are TGTGCCAGCACCGCAAGCGGACAGGGGGCCTACGAGCAGTACTTC. The encoded protein is CASTASGQGAYEQYF.

The chain uses TRBV4-1 and TRBJ2-1, with 9 bases that match TRBD2. The CDR3 covers 14 residues. V trimming: 3 bases; J trimming: 7 bases; junction bases outside the gene matches: 4. Germline-derived CDR1 and CDR2 are MGHRA and YSYEKL. The CDR3 coding sequence is TGCGCCAGCAGCCAGGGGCGGGGGGGTAATGAGCAGTTCTTC. Translation: CASSQGRGGNEQFF.

The chain recombines TRBV21-1 with TRBJ2-3; the table's D call TRBD2 went unverified against the DNA. TRBV21-1 is described as a pseudogene. The CDR3 extends over 16 amino acids. CDR3 DNA sequence: TGTGCCAGCAGCTCGAGGGGGGGCGGGCCTATCCCTATGCAGTATTTT. Protein product: CASSSRGGGPIPMQYF.

This clone was counted once. Other DNA variants within this sample encode the same CDR3. The gene calls are TRBV28 and TRBJ1-3, with a possible D match to TRBD1 (6 bases). Germline V CDR1 and CDR2: MDHEN, SYDVKM. The CDR3 consists of 14 residues. Trimming pared 3 bases from V and 0 bases from J, leaving 6 bases between. The CDR3 spells CASSFRGSGNTIYF. The CDR3 DNA reads as TGTGCCAGCAGTTTCAGGGGCTCTGGAAACACCATATATTTT.

A few counts support this clone. The chain is built from TRBV30 and TRBJ2-2, with TRBD1 matching 10 bases. After removal of 3 bases from V and 6 bases from J, the junction contained 7 bases not matched to a gene. Germline CDR1 is GTSNPN and CDR2 is SVGIG (reference sequence). The CDR3 runs to 15 residues. The CDR3 here is CAWRDGTGESGELFF. In DNA, the CDR3 is TGTGCCTGGAGAGATGGGACAGGGGAGTCCGGGGAGCTGTTTTTT.